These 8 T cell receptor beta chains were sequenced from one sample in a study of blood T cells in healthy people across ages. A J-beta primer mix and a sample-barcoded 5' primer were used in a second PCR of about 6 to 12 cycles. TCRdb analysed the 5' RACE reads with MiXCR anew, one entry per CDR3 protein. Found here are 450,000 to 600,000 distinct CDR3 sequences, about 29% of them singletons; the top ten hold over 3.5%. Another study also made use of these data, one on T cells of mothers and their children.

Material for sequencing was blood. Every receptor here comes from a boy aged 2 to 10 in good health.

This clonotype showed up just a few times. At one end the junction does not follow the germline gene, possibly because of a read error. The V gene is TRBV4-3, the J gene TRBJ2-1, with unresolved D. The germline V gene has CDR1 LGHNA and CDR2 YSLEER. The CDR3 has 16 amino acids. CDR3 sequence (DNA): TGCGTCAGCAGCCAAGCATGGGAAGGCTCCTACAATGAGCAGTTCTTC. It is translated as CVSSQAWEGSYNEQFF.

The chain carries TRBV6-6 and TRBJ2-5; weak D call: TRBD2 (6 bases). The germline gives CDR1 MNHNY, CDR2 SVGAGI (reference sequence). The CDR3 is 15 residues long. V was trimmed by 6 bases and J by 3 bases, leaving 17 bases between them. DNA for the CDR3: TGTGCCAGCAGACGCCCCGGGACTTACAAAGAGACCCAGTACTTC. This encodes CASRRPGTYKETQYF.

The CDR3 DNA sequence: TGCAGTGCTAGGGTGATAGACAGGGGTTCCTACGAGCAGTACTTC. Protein sequence: CSARVIDRGSYEQYF. The chain has TRBV20-1 and TRBJ2-7, with TRBD1 identical over 8 bases. The CDR3 totals 15 residues. The germline V gene has CDR1 DFQATT and CDR2 SNEGSKA (reference sequence). The junction had 8 bases not matched to a gene; V was cut back by 3 bases and J by 1 base.

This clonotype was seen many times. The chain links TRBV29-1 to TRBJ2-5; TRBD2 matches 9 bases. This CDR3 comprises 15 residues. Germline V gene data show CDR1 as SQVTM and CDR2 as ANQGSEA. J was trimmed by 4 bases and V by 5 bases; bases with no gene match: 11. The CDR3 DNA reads TGCAGCGTTCGGCGGGGGGGCTCTCCACGAGAGACCCAGTACTTC. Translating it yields CSVRRGGSPRETQYF.

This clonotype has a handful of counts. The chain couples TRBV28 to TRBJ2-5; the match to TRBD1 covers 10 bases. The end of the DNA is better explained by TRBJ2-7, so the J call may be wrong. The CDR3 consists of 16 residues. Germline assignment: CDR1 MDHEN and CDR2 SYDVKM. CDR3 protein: CASSPGDRGITYEQYF. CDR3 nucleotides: TGTGCCAGCAGTCCGGGGGACAGGGGAATTACCTACGAGCAGTACTTC.

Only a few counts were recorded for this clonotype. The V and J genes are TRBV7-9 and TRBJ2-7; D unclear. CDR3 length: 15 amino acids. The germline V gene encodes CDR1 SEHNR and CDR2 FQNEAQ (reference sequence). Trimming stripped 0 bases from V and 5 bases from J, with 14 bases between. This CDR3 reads CASSLAARVQHEQYF. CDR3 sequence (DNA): TGTGCCAGCAGCTTAGCCGCCCGGGTTCAGCACGAGCAGTACTTC.

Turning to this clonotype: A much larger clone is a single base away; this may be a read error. The CDR3 nucleotides read TGTGCCAGCAGCACTTTGGGGTCAGATACGCAGTATTTT. Translating it yields CASSTLGSDTQYF. The chain couples TRBV12-3 or TRBV12-4 to TRBJ2-3; D is unclear. V was trimmed by 6 bases and J by 4 bases, leaving 11 bases between them. The CDR3 has 13 amino acids.

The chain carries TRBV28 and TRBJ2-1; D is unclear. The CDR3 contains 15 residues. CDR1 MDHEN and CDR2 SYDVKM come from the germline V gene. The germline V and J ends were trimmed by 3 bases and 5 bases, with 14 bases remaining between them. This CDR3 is CASSLLASGHNEQFF. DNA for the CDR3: TGTGCCAGCAGTTTGTTGGCGTCCGGACACAATGAGCAGTTCTTC.